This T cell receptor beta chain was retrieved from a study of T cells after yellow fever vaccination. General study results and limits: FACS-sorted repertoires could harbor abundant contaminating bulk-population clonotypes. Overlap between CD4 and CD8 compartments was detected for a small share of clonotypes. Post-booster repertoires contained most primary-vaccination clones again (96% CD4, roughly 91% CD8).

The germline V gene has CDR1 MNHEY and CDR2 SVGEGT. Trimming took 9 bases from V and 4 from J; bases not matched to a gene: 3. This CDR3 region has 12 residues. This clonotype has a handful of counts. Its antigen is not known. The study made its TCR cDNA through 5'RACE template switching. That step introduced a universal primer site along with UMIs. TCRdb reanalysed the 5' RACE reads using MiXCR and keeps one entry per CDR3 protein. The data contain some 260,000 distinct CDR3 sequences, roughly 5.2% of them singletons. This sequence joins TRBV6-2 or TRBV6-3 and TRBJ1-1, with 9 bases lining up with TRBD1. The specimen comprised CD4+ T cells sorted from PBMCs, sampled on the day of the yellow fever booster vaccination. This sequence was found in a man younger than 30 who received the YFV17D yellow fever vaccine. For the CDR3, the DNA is TGTGCCAGTTTACAGGGGGCCACTGAAGCTTTCTTT. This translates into CASLQGATEAFF.